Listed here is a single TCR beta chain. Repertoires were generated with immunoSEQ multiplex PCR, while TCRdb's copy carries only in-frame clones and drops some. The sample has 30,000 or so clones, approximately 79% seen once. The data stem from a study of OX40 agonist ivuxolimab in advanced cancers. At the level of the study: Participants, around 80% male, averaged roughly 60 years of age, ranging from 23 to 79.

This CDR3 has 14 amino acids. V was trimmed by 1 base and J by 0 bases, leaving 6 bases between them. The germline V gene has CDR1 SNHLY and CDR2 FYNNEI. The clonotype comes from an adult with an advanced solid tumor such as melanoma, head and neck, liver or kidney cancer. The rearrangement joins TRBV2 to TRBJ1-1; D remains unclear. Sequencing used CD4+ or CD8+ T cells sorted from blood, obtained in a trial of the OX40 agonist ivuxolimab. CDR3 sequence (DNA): TGTGCCAGCAGTGAAGGCAGTTTGAACACTGAAGCTTTCTTT. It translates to CASSEGSLNTEAFF. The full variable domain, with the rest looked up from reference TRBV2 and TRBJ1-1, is EPEVTQTPSHQVTQMGQEVILRCVPISNHLYFYWYRQILGQKVEFLVSFYNNEISEKSEIFDDQFSVERPDGSNFTLKIRSTKLEDSAMYFCASSEGSLNTEAFFGQGTRLTVV.